This entry lists 28 T cell receptor beta chains sequenced from one sample in a study of T cell responses to AZD1222 COVID-19 vaccine. Profiling relied on immunoSEQ multiplex PCR, and the TCRdb table lists in-frame clones only, not all of them. The sample has 200,000 to 250,000 clones; about 92% are singletons. Sequenced material: peripheral blood, taken on day 0 of MenACWY control vaccination. Receptors were obtained from an adult in good health.

The chain joins TRBV4-2 to TRBJ1-2; TRBD1 aligns across 8 bases. After removal of 1 base from V and 6 bases from J, the junction contained 16 bases not matched to a gene. Per germline, CDR1 LGHNA and CDR2 YNFKEQ. This CDR3 has 18 residues. Here the CDR3 DNA reads TGTGCCAGCAGCCAAGGATTGAGATCCCGGACAGGGATGGATGGCTACACCTTC. It specifies CASSQGLRSRTGMDGYTF.

The chain has TRBV30 and TRBJ2-3; 15 bases align to TRBD2. Germline loops: CDR1 GTSNPN, CDR2 SVGIG (reference sequence). This CDR3 is 16 amino acids long. With V trimmed by 3 bases and J by 4 bases, 5 bases remained unmatched. The DNA of the CDR3 is TGTGCCTGGAGCCGGGGACTAGCGGGGGGCCCAGATACGCAGTATTTT. Translation: CAWSRGLAGGPDTQYF.

The chain has TRBV5-8 and TRBJ1-4; 9 bases map to TRBD1. J lost 7 bases, V lost 4 bases, and 11 bases had no gene match. This CDR3 region has 16 residues. Germline V CDR1 and CDR2: SGHTS, YDEGEE. CDR3 loop: CASSAGTGRYGEKLFF. The CDR3 DNA is TGTGCCAGCAGCGCCGGGACAGGGAGATACGGTGAAAAACTGTTTTTT.

The genes are TRBV30 and TRBJ1-6; no reliable D call. The V end was cut by 0 bases, the J end by 10 bases, with 13 bases between. Germline values: CDR1 GTSNPN, CDR2 SVGIG (reference sequence). The CDR3 consists of 14 residues. Here the CDR3 reads CAWSVPYNGSPLHF. The CDR3 DNA follows: TGTGCCTGGAGTGTACCTTACAACGGGTCACCCCTCCACTTT.

This clone showed up just once. The rearrangement links TRBV30 to TRBJ1-2; 10 bases map to TRBD1. The CDR3 has 13 amino acids. Germline CDR1 and CDR2: GTSNPN and SVGIG (reference sequence). V lost 3 bases, J lost 2 bases, and 0 bases stayed unmatched. This CDR3 is CAWRDRGNYGYTF. The CDR3 DNA follows: TGTGCCTGGAGGGACAGGGGGAACTATGGCTACACCTTC. Using reference TRBV30 and TRBJ1-2 for the parts outside the CDR3, the full variable domain is SQTIHQWPATLVQPVGSPLSLECTVEGTSNPNLYWYRQAAGRGLQLLFYSVGIGQISSEVPQNLSASRPQDRQFILSSKKLLLSDSGFYLCAWRDRGNYGYTFGSGTRLTVV.

In DNA, the CDR3 is TGTGCCTGGAGCCCCGGGGGGGCCGGCTCCTACGAGCAGTACTTC. As protein: CAWSPGGAGSYEQYF. The chain has TRBV30 and TRBJ2-7; 8 bases agree with TRBD2. The germline V gene encodes CDR1 GTSNPN and CDR2 SVGIG (reference sequence). V lost 3 bases and J lost 0; bases outside the gene matches: 7. CDR3 length: 15 residues.

This chain links TRBV7-2 with TRBJ1-3; D unclear. Trimming removed 0 bases from V and 4 bases from J, with 7 bases in between. The germline CDR1 and CDR2 sequences are SGHTA and FQGNSA. This CDR3 region has 14 residues. DNA for the CDR3: TGTGCCAGCAGCTTAGCCGGTCGGGGAAACACCATATATTTT. Its protein product is CASSLAGRGNTIYF. The full variable domain, with the rest looked up from reference TRBV7-2 and TRBJ1-3, is GAGVSQSPSNKVTEKGKDVELRCDPISGHTALYWYRQSLGQGLEFLIYFQGNSAPDKSGLPSDRFSAERTGGSVSTLTIQRTQQEDSAVYLCASSLAGRGNTIYFGEGSWLTVV.

This clone was seen a few times. The V call is TRBV5-8, the J call TRBJ2-3, with TRBD2 matching over 11 bases. The germline V gene has CDR1 SGHTS and CDR2 YDEGEE. Trimming took 7 bases from V and 0 from J; bases not matched to a gene: 13. This CDR3 has 18 amino acids. The CDR3: CASPEGLAGTPSTDTQYF. The CDR3 region has the DNA TGTGCCAGCCCCGAAGGACTAGCGGGCACTCCTAGCACAGATACGCAGTATTTT.

Written as DNA, the CDR3 is TGTGCCAGCTCACCAGGTACAGGAGGGGCTCAGCCCCAGCATTTT. As protein: CASSPGTGGAQPQHF. The chain carries TRBV18 and TRBJ1-5, with D possibly TRBD1 on 5 matching bases. The length of the CDR3 is 15 residues. Germline V gene lookup returns CDR1 KGHSH and CDR2 LQKENI. V gave up 2 bases and J gave up 6 bases, with 14 bases separating them.

The J gene is TRBJ2-5, the V gene TRBV5-4; weak D call: TRBD1 (5 bases). The CDR3 length is 14 residues. Trimming left V 4 bases short and J 5 bases short, with 15 bases between. Germline V gene data show CDR1 as SGHNT and CDR2 as YYREEE (reference sequence). DNA for the CDR3: TGTGCCAGCAGCCCGGACATCCAGACGGAGACCCAGTACTTC. Its protein product is CASSPDIQTETQYF.

This chain links TRBV5-1 with TRBJ2-5; 7 bases are shared with TRBD2. CDR3 length equals 15 residues. Germline CDR1 SGHRS, CDR2 YFSETQ. The V segment lost 4 bases and the J segment 1 base; nucleotides outside the gene matches: 7. The CDR3 loop reads CASSHGTKGQETQYF. The CDR3 DNA follows: TGCGCCAGCAGCCACGGGACTAAGGGCCAAGAGACCCAGTACTTC.

The chain recombines TRBV5-1 with TRBJ1-4; the D is unclear. The ends were cut back, 4 bases at V and 0 bases at J, with 10 bases in the middle. The CDR3 covers 15 residues. Germline V gives CDR1 SGHRS, CDR2 YFSETQ. The CDR3 DNA reads TGCGCCAGCAGCCTTCTAGCCTCAACTAATGAAAAACTGTTTTTT. The encoded protein is CASSLLASTNEKLFF. Combining the CDR3 with reference TRBV5-1 and TRBJ1-4 gives the whole variable domain KAGVTQTPRYLIKTRGQQVTLSCSPISGHRSVSWYQQTPGQGLQFLFEYFSETQRNKGNFPGRFSGRQFSNSRSEMNVSTLELGDSALYLCASSLLASTNEKLFFGSGTQLSVL.

The chain is built from TRBV7-3 and TRBJ2-1; 10 bases are shared with TRBD2. The germline CDR1 and CDR2 sequences are SGHTA and FQGTGA. The CDR3 is made up of 18 amino acids. V lost 5 bases, J lost 6 bases, and 16 bases stayed unmatched. For the CDR3, the DNA is TGTGCCAGCAGCAACCCCCGGGAGCGGGGGGGTTATACCAATGAGCAGTTCTTC. It yields the protein CASSNPRERGGYTNEQFF. Based on the CDR3 plus reference TRBV7-3 and TRBJ2-1, the full variable domain is GAGVSQTPSNKVTEKGKYVELRCDPISGHTALYWYRQSLGQGPEFLIYFQGTGAADDSGLPNDRFFAVRPEGSVSTLKIQRTERGDSAVYLCASSNPRERGGYTNEQFFGPGTRLTVL.

This clone was picked up one time. Other nucleotide sequences from this sample produce the same CDR3. The rearrangement links TRBV18 to TRBJ1-1; no reliable D call. Trimming removed 2 bases from V and 1 base from J, with 5 bases in between. The CDR3 totals 13 residues. Germline V gives CDR1 KGHSH, CDR2 LQKENI. CDR3 DNA sequence: TGTGCCAGCTCACCAACGCGGAACACTGAAGCTTTCTTT. Translation gives CASSPTRNTEAFF.

V and J are TRBV27 and TRBJ1-1; D is ambiguous. V was cut by 6 bases and J by 1 base, with 15 bases left in between. Germline lookup yields CDR1 MNHEY and CDR2 SMNVEV (reference sequence). This CDR3 is built from 15 residues. The CDR3 bases are TGTGCCAGCAGACCTCACCGGTGGCAGAACACTGAAGCTTTCTTT. This codes for CASRPHRWQNTEAFF.

The chain uses TRBV6-5 and TRBJ1-4; TRBD1 aligns across 7 bases. V shed 5 bases, J shed 6 bases, and the junction held 6 bases outside the gene matches. The CDR3 has 14 residues. Germline V gene sequence: CDR1 MNHEY, CDR2 SVGAGI. The CDR3 DNA reads as TGTGCCAGCAGTCAAAGAGGACAGGATGAAAAACTGTTTTTT. Amino acid sequence: CASSQRGQDEKLFF.

This chain uses TRBV27 with TRBJ1-4; a possible D gene is TRBD1 (5 bases). This CDR3 contains 18 residues. V was cut by 5 bases and J by 3 bases, with 22 bases left in between. The germline V gene has CDR1 MNHEY and CDR2 SMNVEV (reference sequence). CDR3 protein: CASSPGRRPRSANEKLFF. CDR3 nucleotides: TGTGCCAGCAGTCCGGGACGGCGCCCACGGTCGGCTAATGAAAAACTGTTTTTT.

This chain connects TRBV7-9 to TRBJ1-1, with no clear D. V was pared by 1 base and J by 5 bases, with 11 bases between. This CDR3 is built from 14 residues. Germline CDR1 is SEHNR and CDR2 is FQNEAQ (reference sequence). The CDR3 loop is CASSLVGGGTEAFF. CDR3 coding DNA: TGTGCCAGCAGCTTAGTTGGCGGTGGGACTGAAGCTTTCTTT. The full variable domain, its missing parts supplied by reference TRBV7-9 and TRBJ1-1, is DTGVSQNPRHKITKRGQNVTFRCDPISEHNRLYWYRQTLGQGPEFLTYFQNEAQLEKSRLLSDRFSAERPKGSFSTLEIQRTEQGDSAMYLCASSLVGGGTEAFFGQGTRLTVV.

This chain links TRBV18 with TRBJ1-5; 7 bases align to TRBD1. From germline, CDR1 is KGHSH and CDR2 LQKENI. J lost 6 bases, V lost 2 bases, and 4 bases had no gene match. This CDR3 has 14 amino acids. Written as DNA, the CDR3 is TGTGCCAGCTCACCAGGCCAGGGGGGTCAGCCCCAGCATTTT. It yields the protein CASSPGQGGQPQHF.

The chain has TRBV3-1 (or the pseudogene TRBV3-2) and TRBJ1-2, with a tentative D call TRBD1 (5 bases). The V end was cut by 4 bases, the J end by 5 bases, with 8 bases between. This CDR3 comprises 12 residues. The germline V gene has CDR1 LGHDT and CDR2 YNNKEL (reference sequence). In nucleotides, the CDR3 is TGTGCCAGCAGCCTCCGGGGGTATGGCTACACCTTC. Translated, it gives CASSLRGYGYTF.

V is TRBV10-3 and J is TRBJ1-5, with D hard to call. Trimming stripped 6 bases from V and 1 base from J, with 7 bases between. This CDR3 contains 13 residues. Germline CDR1 is ENHRY and CDR2 is SYGVKD. The CDR3 loop is CAISPDSNQPQHF. CDR3 nucleotides: TGTGCCATCAGCCCGGACAGCAATCAGCCCCAGCATTTT.

A single count supports this clone. J is TRBJ1-3 and V is TRBV13; TRBD1 aligns across 12 bases. Losses at the gene ends were 5 bases for V and 7 bases for J; bases not matched to a gene: 9. The germline V gene encodes CDR1 PRHDT and CDR2 FYEKMQ (reference sequence). CDR3 length equals 16 residues. Written as DNA, the CDR3 is TGTGCCAGCAGCGGTACCGGGACAGGGGGCCACAACACCATATATTTT. Amino acids: CASSGTGTGGHNTIYF.

The chain employs TRBV6-5 and TRBJ2-7; D not certain. Germline lookup yields CDR1 MNHEY and CDR2 SVGAGI. The CDR3 is 13 amino acids. The CDR3 region has the DNA TGTGTCGTTGTTCAACCCGGCTCCTACGAGCAGTACTTC. Its protein is CVVVQPGSYEQYF.

V is TRBV11-2 and J is TRBJ2-7, with a tentative D call TRBD1 (6 bases). Trimming removed 5 bases from V and 0 bases from J, with 17 bases in between. CDR1 is SGHAT, CDR2 FQNNGV, per germline. CDR3 length equals 16 residues. The CDR3 sequence: CASSPQTGGSSYEQYF. In DNA form, the CDR3 reads TGTGCCAGCAGCCCCCAGACAGGAGGAAGCTCCTACGAGCAGTACTTC.

The rearrangement uses TRBV25-1 and TRBJ2-3; D ambiguous. This CDR3 comprises 12 residues. Germline CDR1 and CDR2: MGHDK and SYGVNS. V was cut by 0 bases and J by 4 bases, with 2 bases left in between. CDR3 sequence reads: CASSEYADTQYF. CDR3 nucleotides: TGTGCCAGCAGTGAATACGCAGATACGCAGTATTTT.

The chain couples TRBV6-5 to TRBJ1-5; a weak D match, TRBD1 (5 bases). Trimming cost V 10 bases and J 2 bases, with 15 bases left between them. Germline V lookup: CDR1 MNHEY, CDR2 SVGAGI. The CDR3 length is 14 residues. The CDR3 is CATQQGWGNQPQHF. DNA for the CDR3: TGTGCCACCCAGCAGGGCTGGGGCAATCAGCCCCAGCATTTT.

The V gene is TRBV5-4, the J gene TRBJ2-7; 7 nucleotides line up with TRBD1. The junction had 6 bases not matched to a gene; V was cut back by 3 bases and J by 3 bases. Germline CDR1 and CDR2: SGHNT and YYREEE (reference sequence). The CDR3 consists of 14 residues. The CDR3: CASSSGQVGYEQYF. Here the CDR3 DNA reads TGTGCCAGCAGCTCTGGACAGGTTGGCTACGAGCAGTACTTC. The complete variable domain, with remaining parts taken from reference TRBV5-4 and TRBJ2-7, reads ETGVTQSPTHLIKTRGQQVTLRCSSQSGHNTVSWYQQALGQGPQFIFQYYREEENGRGNFPPRFSGLQFPNYSSELNVNALELDDSALYLCASSSGQVGYEQYFGPGTRLTVT.

V usage is TRBV30 and J usage is TRBJ1-5, with a weak D call TRBD1 (5 bases). Trimming shortened V by 0 bases and J by 7 bases, and 13 bases separated the two germline ends. Germline values: CDR1 GTSNPN, CDR2 SVGIG (reference sequence). The CDR3 contains 14 residues. CDR3 nucleotide sequence: TGTGCCTGGAGTGTAGGGCAGGGAGAGCAGCCCCAGCATTTT. Translation: CAWSVGQGEQPQHF.